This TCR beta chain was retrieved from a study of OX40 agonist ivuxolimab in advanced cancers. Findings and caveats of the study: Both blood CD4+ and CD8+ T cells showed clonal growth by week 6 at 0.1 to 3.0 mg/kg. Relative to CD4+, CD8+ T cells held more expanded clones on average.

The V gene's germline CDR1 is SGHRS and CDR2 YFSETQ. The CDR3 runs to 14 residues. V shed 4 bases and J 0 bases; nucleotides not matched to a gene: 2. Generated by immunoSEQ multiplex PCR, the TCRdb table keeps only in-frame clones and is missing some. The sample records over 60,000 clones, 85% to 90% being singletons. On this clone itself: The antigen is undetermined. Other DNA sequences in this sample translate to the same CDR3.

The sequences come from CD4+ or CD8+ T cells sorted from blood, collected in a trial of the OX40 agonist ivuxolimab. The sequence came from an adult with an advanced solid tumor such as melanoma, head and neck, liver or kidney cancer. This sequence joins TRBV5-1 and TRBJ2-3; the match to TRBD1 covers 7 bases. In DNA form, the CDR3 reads TGCGCCAGCAGCCCGGGACAGAGCACAGATACGCAGTATTTT. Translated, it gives CASSPGQSTDTQYF.